This TCR beta chain was recovered during a study of cytomegalovirus exposure and HLA in healthy donors. Study findings and constraints: Analyses of presence and absence presupposed an approximately uniform sequencing depth across donors. Later work found most CMV-associated TCR beta chains apparently HLA-restricted.

As to this clone: Its antigen remains unknown.

The PCR ran on 60 Vbeta and 13 Jbeta primers. Profiling relied on immunoSEQ multiplex PCR, and the TCRdb table lists in-frame clones only, not all of them. The sample lists approximately 110,000 clones, roughly 70% occurring once. Trimming at V came to 2 bases and at J to 1 base, leaving 2 bases not matched to a gene. The CDR3 loop spans 15 amino acids. Germline CDR1 is LGHNA and CDR2 is YNFKEQ. The donors were healthy bone marrow donors. The sample taken for sequencing was PBMCs. The V call is TRBV4-2, the J call TRBJ1-1; TRBD1 agrees at 9 bases. The clonotype comes from a woman between 35 and 50 years old in good health and CMV-seropositive. The CDR3: CASSQRDRENTEAFF. In DNA, the CDR3 is TGTGCCAGCAGCCAACGGGACAGGGAGAACACTGAAGCTTTCTTT.